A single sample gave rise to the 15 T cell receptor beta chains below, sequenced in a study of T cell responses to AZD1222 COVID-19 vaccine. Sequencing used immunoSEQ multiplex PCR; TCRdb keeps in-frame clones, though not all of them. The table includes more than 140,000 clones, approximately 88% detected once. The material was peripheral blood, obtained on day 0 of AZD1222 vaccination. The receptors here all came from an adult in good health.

In nucleotides, the CDR3 is TGTGCCAGCAGCTTAAAACGCGGAGTTAATCAAGAGACCCAGTACTTC. Encoded protein: CASSLKRGVNQETQYF. V usage is TRBV7-9 and J usage is TRBJ2-5; D remains unclear. The CDR3 has 16 amino acids. From germline, CDR1 is SEHNR and CDR2 FQNEAQ (reference sequence). Trimming shortened V by 2 bases and J by 2 bases, and 15 bases separated the two germline ends. The complete variable domain, with remaining parts taken from reference TRBV7-9 and TRBJ2-5, reads DTGVSQNPRHKITKRGQNVTFRCDPISEHNRLYWYRQTLGQGPEFLTYFQNEAQLEKSRLLSDRFSAERPKGSFSTLEIQRTEQGDSAMYLCASSLKRGVNQETQYFGPGTRLLVL.

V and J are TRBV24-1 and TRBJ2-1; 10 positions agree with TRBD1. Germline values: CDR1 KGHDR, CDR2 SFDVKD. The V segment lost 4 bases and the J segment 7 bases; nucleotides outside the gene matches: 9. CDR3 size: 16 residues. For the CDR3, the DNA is TGTGCCACCAGTGACCCCGGGACAGGGGCTGGAAATGAGCAGTTCTTC. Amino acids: CATSDPGTGAGNEQFF.

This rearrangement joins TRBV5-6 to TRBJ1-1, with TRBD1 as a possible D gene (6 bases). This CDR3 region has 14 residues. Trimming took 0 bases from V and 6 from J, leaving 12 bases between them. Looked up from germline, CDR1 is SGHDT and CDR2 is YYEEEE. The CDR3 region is CASSLDRVDAEAFF. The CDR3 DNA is TGTGCCAGCAGCTTGGACAGGGTAGACGCTGAAGCTTTCTTT. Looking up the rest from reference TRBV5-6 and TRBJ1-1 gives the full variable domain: DAGVTQSPTHLIKTRGQQVTLRCSPKSGHDTVSWYQQALGQGPQFIFQYYEEEERQRGNFPDRFSGHQFPNYSSELNVNALLLGDSALYLCASSLDRVDAEAFFGQGTRLTVV.

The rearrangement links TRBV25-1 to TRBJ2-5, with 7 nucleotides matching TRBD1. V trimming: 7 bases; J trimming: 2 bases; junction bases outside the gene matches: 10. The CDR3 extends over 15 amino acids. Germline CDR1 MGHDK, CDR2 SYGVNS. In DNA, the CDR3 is TGTGCCAGCACATCGCGACAGGGTAAACAAGAGACCCAGTACTTC. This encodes CASTSRQGKQETQYF. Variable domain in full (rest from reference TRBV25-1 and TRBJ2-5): EADIYQTPRYLVIGTGKKITLECSQTMGHDKMYWYQQDPGMELHLIHYSYGVNSTEKGDLSSESTVSRIRTEHFPLTLESARPSHTSQYLCASTSRQGKQETQYFGPGTRLLVL.

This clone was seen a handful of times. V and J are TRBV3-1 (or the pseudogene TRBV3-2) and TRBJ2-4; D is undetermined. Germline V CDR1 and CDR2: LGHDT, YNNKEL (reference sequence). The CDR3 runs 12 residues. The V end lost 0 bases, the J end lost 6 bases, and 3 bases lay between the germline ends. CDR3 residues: CASSQDGNIQYF. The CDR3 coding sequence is TGTGCCAGCAGCCAAGACGGAAACATTCAGTACTTC.

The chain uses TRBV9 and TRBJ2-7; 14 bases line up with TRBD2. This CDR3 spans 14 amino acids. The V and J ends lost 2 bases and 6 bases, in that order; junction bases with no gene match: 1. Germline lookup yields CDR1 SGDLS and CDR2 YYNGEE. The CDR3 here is CASSVGTSGSEQYF. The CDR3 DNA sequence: TGTGCCAGCAGCGTGGGGACTAGCGGGAGCGAGCAGTACTTC.

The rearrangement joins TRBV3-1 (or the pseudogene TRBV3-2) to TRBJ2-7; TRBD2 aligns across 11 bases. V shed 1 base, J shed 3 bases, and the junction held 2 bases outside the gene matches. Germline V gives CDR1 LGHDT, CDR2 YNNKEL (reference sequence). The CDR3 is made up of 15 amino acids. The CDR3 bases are TGTGCCAGCAGCCAAGTAACTAGCGGGAGCTACGAGCAGTACTTC. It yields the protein CASSQVTSGSYEQYF.

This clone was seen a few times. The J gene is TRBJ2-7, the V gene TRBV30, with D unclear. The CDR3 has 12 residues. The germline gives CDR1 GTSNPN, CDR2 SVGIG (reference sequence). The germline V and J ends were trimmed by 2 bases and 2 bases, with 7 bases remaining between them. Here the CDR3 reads CAWSITAYEQYF. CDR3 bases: TGTGCCTGGAGTATTACAGCCTACGAGCAGTACTTC. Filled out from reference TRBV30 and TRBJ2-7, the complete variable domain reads SQTIHQWPATLVQPVGSPLSLECTVEGTSNPNLYWYRQAAGRGLQLLFYSVGIGQISSEVPQNLSASRPQDRQFILSSKKLLLSDSGFYLCAWSITAYEQYFGPGTRLTVT.

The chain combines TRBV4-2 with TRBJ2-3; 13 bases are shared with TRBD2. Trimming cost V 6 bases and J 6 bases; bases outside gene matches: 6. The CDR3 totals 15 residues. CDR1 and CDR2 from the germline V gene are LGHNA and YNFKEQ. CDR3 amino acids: CASRRTSGRADTQYF. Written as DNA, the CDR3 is TGTGCCAGCAGACGGACTAGCGGGAGAGCCGATACGCAGTATTTT.

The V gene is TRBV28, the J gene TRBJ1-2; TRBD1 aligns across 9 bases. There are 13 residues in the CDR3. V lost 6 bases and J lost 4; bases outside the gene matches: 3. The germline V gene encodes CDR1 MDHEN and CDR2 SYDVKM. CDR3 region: CASSLGQGYGYTF. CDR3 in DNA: TGTGCCAGCAGCCTGGGACAGGGCTATGGCTACACCTTC.

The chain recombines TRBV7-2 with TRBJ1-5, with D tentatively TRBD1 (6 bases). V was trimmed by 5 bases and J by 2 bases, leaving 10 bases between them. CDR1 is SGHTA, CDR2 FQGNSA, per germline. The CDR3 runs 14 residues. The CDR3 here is CASSPRTGNQPQHF. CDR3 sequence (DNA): TGTGCCAGCAGCCCACGGACAGGCAATCAGCCCCAGCATTTT.

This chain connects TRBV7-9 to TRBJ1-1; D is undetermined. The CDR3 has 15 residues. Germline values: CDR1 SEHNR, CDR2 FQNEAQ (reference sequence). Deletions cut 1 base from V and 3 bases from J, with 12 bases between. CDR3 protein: CASSLGTGVDTEAFF. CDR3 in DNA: TGTGCCAGCAGCTTAGGAACCGGGGTTGACACTGAAGCTTTCTTT.

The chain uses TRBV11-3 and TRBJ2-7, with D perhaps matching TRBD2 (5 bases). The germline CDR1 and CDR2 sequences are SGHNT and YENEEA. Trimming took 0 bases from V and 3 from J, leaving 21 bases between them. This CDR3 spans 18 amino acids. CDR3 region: CASSLEFPMRASNYEQYF. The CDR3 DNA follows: TGTGCCAGCAGCTTAGAGTTCCCCATGCGGGCGTCAAACTACGAGCAGTACTTC.

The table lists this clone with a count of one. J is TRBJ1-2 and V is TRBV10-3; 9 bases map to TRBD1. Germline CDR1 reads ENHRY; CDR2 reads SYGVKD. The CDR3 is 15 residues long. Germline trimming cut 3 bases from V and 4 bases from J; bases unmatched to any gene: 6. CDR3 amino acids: CAISDPGQGSYGYTF. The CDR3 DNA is TGTGCCATCAGTGACCCGGGACAGGGTAGCTATGGCTACACCTTC.

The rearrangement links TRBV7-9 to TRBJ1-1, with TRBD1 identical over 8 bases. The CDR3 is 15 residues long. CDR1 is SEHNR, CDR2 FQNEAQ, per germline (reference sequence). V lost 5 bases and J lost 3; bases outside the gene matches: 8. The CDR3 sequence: CASSTGQGADTEAFF. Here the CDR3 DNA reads TGTGCCAGCAGCACAGGACAGGGTGCGGACACTGAAGCTTTCTTT. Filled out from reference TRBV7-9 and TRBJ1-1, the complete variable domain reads DTGVSQNPRHKITKRGQNVTFRCDPISEHNRLYWYRQTLGQGPEFLTYFQNEAQLEKSRLLSDRFSAERPKGSFSTLEIQRTEQGDSAMYLCASSTGQGADTEAFFGQGTRLTVV.